This T cell receptor beta chain was identified in a study of blood T cell repertoires in COVID-19. Study context: Samples came from the United States, Italy and Spain, spanning acute and convalescent COVID-19. PBMCs, B-cell-depleted T cells, or T cells were the source of the cDNA or gDNA that made up the material.

Recruited during active infection, patients (from Seattle) were subsequently followed longitudinally. Germline loops: CDR1 MDHEN, CDR2 SYDVKM. The V and J ends lost 3 bases and 1 base respectively, with 14 bases between them. The CDR3 is made up of 16 amino acids. In this sample, this clone turned up once. Authors' data handling: Nucleated cell number was recorded as an estimate derived from reference gene primer amplification. Clones were sequenced by immunoSEQ multiplex PCR, and TCRdb holds only the in-frame ones, with some missing. D and trimming were read from the DNA, whereas the V and J calls and clone size are those reported in that table. The sample includes 35,000 to 45,000 clones, around 94% of them seen just once.

This sequence joins TRBV28 and TRBJ2-3; D unresolved. This sequence was found in a man between 45 and 60 years old with COVID-19, enrolled during active disease. Sequencing was carried out using peripheral blood. The CDR3 region is CASSFTVVSGTDTQYF. For the CDR3, the DNA is TGTGCCAGCAGTTTCACGGTAGTCTCGGGCACAGATACGCAGTATTTT.